These 30 T cell receptor beta chains were sequenced from one sample in a study of CD8+CD57+ T cells in acquired aplastic anemia. TCR beta VDJ and CDR3 were profiled, and genomic DNA was the template. TCRdb passed the reads through MiXCR, listing each CDR3 protein once. Of around 150,000 distinct CDR3 sequences in the sample, 40% to 50% were seen once. For sequencing, patients were chosen who had shown expansion of CD8+CD57+ cells by flow cytometry. Input material: sorted CD4+, CD8+, or CD8+CD57+ T cells (not recorded which) from PBMCs. The source is a human donor with aplastic anemia.

The DNA for the CDR3 is TGTGCCAGCAGTGCTAGGACAGGGGACGGCTACACCTTC. As protein: CASSARTGDGYTF. J is TRBJ1-2 and V is TRBV2; 9 bases align to TRBD1. Germline CDR1 is SNHLY and CDR2 is FYNNEI. This CDR3 contains 13 residues. V lost 4 bases to trimming and J lost 8 bases; unmatched junction nucleotides: 5.

There are many counts of this clonotype. The chain combines TRBV4-3 with TRBJ1-6; TRBD1 might be the D (5 bases). The V and J ends lost 0 bases and 10 bases respectively, with 7 bases between them. Looked up from germline, CDR1 is LGHNA and CDR2 is YSLEER. This CDR3 comprises 13 residues. The CDR3 reads CASSQEGGSPLHF. CDR3 bases: TGCGCCAGCAGCCAAGAGGGGGGGTCACCCCTCCACTTT.

The genes are TRBV5-6 and TRBJ2-7; the match to TRBD1 covers 10 bases. The V gene's germline CDR1 is SGHDT and CDR2 YYEEEE. CDR3 size: 12 residues. Trimming cost V 8 bases and J 2 bases; bases outside gene matches: 1. The CDR3 nucleotides read TGTGCCAGTGGGACAGGGGCCTACGAGCAGTACTTC. It encodes CASGTGAYEQYF.

The rearrangement links TRBV20-1 to TRBJ1-2, with no clear D. Germline-derived CDR1 and CDR2 are DFQATT and SNEGSKA (reference sequence). V lost 3 bases, J lost 7 bases, and 9 bases lay in between. The CDR3 runs to 11 residues. In nucleotides, the CDR3 is TGCAGTGCTAGGTTAGATAGTGGCTACACCTTC. This codes for CSARLDSGYTF.

The rearrangement links TRBV29-1 to TRBJ2-1; D may be TRBD1 (5 bases). Germline V gives CDR1 SQVTM, CDR2 ANQGSEA. The length of the CDR3 is 11 residues. Between the trimmed V and J ends, which lost 6 bases and 5 bases, there was a span of 8 bases. The CDR3 reads CSVSRDNEQFF. DNA of the CDR3: TGCAGCGTGTCCAGGGACAATGAGCAGTTCTTC.

The chain links TRBV24-1 to TRBJ1-3; D remains ambiguous. Germline CDR1 KGHDR, CDR2 SFDVKD. This CDR3 spans 17 amino acids. Trimming pared 0 bases from V and 0 bases from J, leaving 11 bases between. CDR3 region: CATSDLLGWSSGNTIYF. DNA for the CDR3: TGTGCCACCAGTGATTTGCTCGGCTGGAGCTCTGGAAACACCATATATTTT.

The gene calls are TRBV20-1 and TRBJ2-7, with D unresolved. The CDR3 length is 11 residues. The V end was cut by 5 bases, the J end by 0 bases, with 5 bases between. CDR1 DFQATT and CDR2 SNEGSKA come from the germline V gene (reference sequence). The CDR3 sequence is CSAPSSYEQYF. CDR3 bases: TGCAGTGCTCCAAGCTCCTACGAGCAGTACTTC.

The CDR3 loop reads CASSDRGKDTQYF. The CDR3 DNA follows: TGTGCCAGCAGTGACAGGGGGAAAGATACGCAGTATTTT. The V and J genes are TRBV25-1 and TRBJ2-3; TRBD1 matches at 7 bases. CDR3 length: 13 amino acids. Germline trimming cut 3 bases from V and 5 bases from J; bases unmatched to any gene: 2. CDR1 and CDR2 (germline): MGHDK, SYGVNS. Full variable domain (outside the CDR3, taken from reference TRBV25-1 and TRBJ2-3): EADIYQTPRYLVIGTGKKITLECSQTMGHDKMYWYQQDPGMELHLIHYSYGVNSTEKGDLSSESTVSRIRTEHFPLTLESARPSHTSQYLCASSDRGKDTQYFGPGTRLTVL.

The J gene is TRBJ1-2, the V gene TRBV30; D gene uncertain. V lost 5 bases, J lost 8 bases, and 27 bases lay in between. From germline, CDR1 is GTSNPN and CDR2 SVGIG (reference sequence). The CDR3 extends over 16 amino acids. In DNA form, the CDR3 reads TGTGCCTGGGACTCGATTCGCAGGCCGAAGAGACCGGGCTACACCTTC. This gives the protein CAWDSIRRPKRPGYTF.

V and J are TRBV7-3 and TRBJ2-2, with D unresolved. Germline lookup yields CDR1 SGHTA and CDR2 FQGTGA. Deletions cut 3 bases from V and 4 bases from J, with 3 bases between. The CDR3 runs to 12 residues. The CDR3 loop reads CASSFLTGELFF. The CDR3 DNA sequence: TGTGCCAGCAGCTTCCTCACCGGGGAGCTGTTTTTT.

For the CDR3, the DNA is TGTGCCAGCAGTGATCCGGGGGAACTCCACAATGAGCAGTTCTTC. Protein: CASSDPGELHNEQFF. The chain couples TRBV25-1 to TRBJ2-1, with D perhaps TRBD2 (6 bases). V was pared by 3 bases and J by 5 bases, with 14 bases between. The CDR3 is made up of 15 amino acids. The germline gives CDR1 MGHDK, CDR2 SYGVNS. Based on the CDR3 plus reference TRBV25-1 and TRBJ2-1, the full variable domain is EADIYQTPRYLVIGTGKKITLECSQTMGHDKMYWYQQDPGMELHLIHYSYGVNSTEKGDLSSESTVSRIRTEHFPLTLESARPSHTSQYLCASSDPGELHNEQFFGPGTRLTVL.

This clonotype was counted ten times or more. This chain links TRBV20-1 with TRBJ2-5; D perhaps matches TRBD1 (6 bases). CDR1 is DFQATT, CDR2 SNEGSKA, per germline (reference sequence). The ends were cut back, 0 bases at V and 3 bases at J, with 11 bases in the middle. The CDR3 runs 14 residues. The chain's CDR3 is CSARDPNREETQYF. For the CDR3, the DNA is TGCAGTGCTAGAGATCCCAACAGGGAAGAGACCCAGTACTTC.

This clonotype was counted ten times or more. The V and J genes are TRBV14 and TRBJ2-7; TRBD2 aligns across 11 bases. The germline V gene has CDR1 SGHDN and CDR2 FVKESK. The junction had 2 bases not matched to a gene; V was cut back by 1 base and J by 3 bases. The CDR3 is 15 amino acids. This CDR3 reads CASSQGGLADYEQYF. The CDR3 DNA reads as TGTGCCAGCAGCCAAGGGGGACTAGCGGACTACGAGCAGTACTTC.

CDR3 in DNA: TGTGCCATCGCCCGGGACAGTAACGGGGAGCTGTTTTTT. Its protein product is CAIARDSNGELFF. V usage is TRBV10-3 and J usage is TRBJ2-2; 7 bases agree with TRBD1. The CDR3 runs 13 residues. V gave up 8 bases and J gave up 7 bases; unmatched junction bases: 7. Germline values: CDR1 ENHRY, CDR2 SYGVKD.

The genes are TRBV6-5 and TRBJ2-1, with 9 bases lining up with TRBD2. This CDR3 is 15 amino acids long. Germline V gives CDR1 MNHEY, CDR2 SVGAGI. The V segment lost 0 bases and the J segment 5 bases; nucleotides outside the gene matches: 2. The CDR3 bases are TGTGCCAGCAGTTACTCGACTAGCGGCCACAATGAGCAGTTCTTC. The encoded protein is CASSYSTSGHNEQFF.

In the case of this clonotype: The junction does not match germline at one end; this may be a read error. V is TRBV20-1 and J is TRBJ2-5; a possible D gene is TRBD2 (5 bases). The CDR3 totals 14 residues. Germline-derived CDR1 and CDR2 are DFQATT and SNEGSKA (reference sequence). This CDR3 reads CSAGTDYPPYEQHF. CDR3 coding DNA: TGCAGTGCCGGCACAGACTATCCCCCCTACGAGCAGCACTTC.

CDR3 in amino acids: CASRLGQGSHEHF. The CDR3 bases are TGTGCCAGCAGGCTTGGACAGGGGTCCCACGAGCATTTT. The chain joins TRBV6-1 to TRBJ1-5, with TRBD1 identical over 9 bases. V lost 6 bases and J lost 14; bases outside the gene matches: 11. The length of the CDR3 is 13 residues. Germline V gene data show CDR1 as MNHNS and CDR2 as SASEGT.

The CDR3 protein is CASSVGSGGYNEQFF. Here the CDR3 DNA reads TGTGCCAGCAGCGTAGGTAGCGGGGGGTACAATGAGCAGTTCTTC. The chain joins TRBV9 to TRBJ2-1, with 10 bases lining up with TRBD2. The CDR3 is 15 residues long. With 0 bases clipped from V and 4 bases from J, the junction kept 1 base outside the gene matches. CDR1 is SGDLS, CDR2 YYNGEE, per germline. The whole variable domain, filled in from reference TRBV9 and TRBJ2-1, reads DSGVTQTPKHLITATGQRVTLRCSPRSGDLSVYWYQQSLDQGLQFLIQYYNGEERAKGNILERFSAQQFPDLHSELNLSSLELGDSALYFCASSVGSGGYNEQFFGPGTRLTVL.

Many counts were recorded for this clonotype. The V call is TRBV20-1, the J call TRBJ2-4, with no clear D. CDR1 is DFQATT, CDR2 SNEGSKA, per germline (reference sequence). There are 11 residues in the CDR3. The ends were cut back, 7 bases at V and 2 bases at J, with 6 bases in the middle. CDR3 residues: CSGAPKNIQYF. DNA of the CDR3: TGCAGTGGGGCACCCAAAAACATTCAGTACTTC.

The chain has TRBV10-3 and TRBJ2-6; D assignment may be TRBD1 or TRBD2 (6 bases each). Trimming removed 4 bases at V and 2 bases at J, with 18 bases between. The CDR3 is made up of 18 amino acids. Germline V gene lookup returns CDR1 ENHRY and CDR2 SYGVKD. The DNA of the CDR3 is TGTGCCATCAGTGGGGTCTCGAGGGGGGCCACTGGGGCCAACGTCCTGACTTTC. It specifies CAISGVSRGATGANVLTF.

The chain joins TRBV19 to TRBJ2-1, with D possibly TRBD2 on 6 matching bases. CDR1 is LNHDA, CDR2 SQIVND, per germline (reference sequence). The CDR3 contains 15 residues. V lost 3 bases, J lost 6 bases, and 15 bases lay in between. The CDR3 region has the DNA TGTGCCAGTAGTATTAGATCGGGGGTTATCAATGAGCAGTTCTTC. Protein sequence: CASSIRSGVINEQFF.

The V gene is TRBV28, the J gene TRBJ2-7; TRBD1 matches 12 bases. Germline V lookup: CDR1 MDHEN, CDR2 SYDVKM. Trimming took 4 bases from V and 5 from J; bases not matched to a gene: 6. This CDR3 is built from 15 residues. The CDR3 DNA reads TGTGCCAGCAGTTCGTACGGGACAGGGGGCCACGAGCAGTACTTC. It translates to CASSSYGTGGHEQYF.

The rearrangement uses TRBV11-2 and TRBJ1-2, with 11 nucleotides matching TRBD1. Germline loops: CDR1 SGHAT, CDR2 FQNNGV. The length of the CDR3 is 17 residues. V lost 4 bases and J lost 2; bases outside the gene matches: 9. The CDR3 sequence is CASSSIGQGAANYGYTF. CDR3 bases: TGTGCCAGCAGCTCCATCGGACAGGGGGCGGCCAACTATGGCTACACCTTC.

The rearrangement links TRBV20-1 to TRBJ2-5; D gene unclear. CDR3 length: 11 residues. Germline V CDR1 and CDR2: DFQATT, SNEGSKA (reference sequence). Between the trimmed V and J ends, which lost 6 bases and 5 bases, there was a span of 10 bases. The DNA of the CDR3 is TGCAGTGCCCGTTCAAGGGAGACCCAGTACTTC. This gives the protein CSARSRETQYF.

With regard to this clonotype: One junction end disagrees with the germline gene, perhaps due to a read error. The chain links TRBV18 to TRBJ2-7, with a weak D call TRBD1 (5 bases). Germline CDR1 and CDR2: KGHSH and LQKENI. The CDR3 runs 16 residues. CDR3 amino acids: CASAPFDQGRTYEQYF. The CDR3 nucleotides read TGTGCCAGCGCACCCTTTGATCAGGGAAGAACCTACGAGCAGTACTTC.

V gene TRBV7-9 combines with J gene TRBJ1-2, with 7 bases lining up with TRBD1. V trimming: 3 bases; J trimming: 4 bases; junction bases outside the gene matches: 5. The CDR3 is made up of 14 amino acids. Germline values: CDR1 SEHNR, CDR2 FQNEAQ (reference sequence). The CDR3 spells CASSFRQGVYGYTF. The CDR3 DNA reads as TGTGCCAGCAGCTTCAGACAGGGAGTCTATGGCTACACCTTC.

Remarks on this clonotype: A much larger clone differs from this one at a single base, so this may be a read error. The chain employs TRBV3-1 and TRBJ1-6; D is ambiguous. The germline gives CDR1 LGHDT, CDR2 YNNKEL (reference sequence). This CDR3 is 13 amino acids long. The CDR3 loop is CASSQDGGRDLRF. CDR3 nucleotide sequence: TGTGCCAGCAGCCAAGATGGAGGGAGGGATCTCCGCTTT.

The genes are TRBV7-2 and TRBJ2-7; 11 nucleotides align to TRBD2. V was clipped by 7 bases and J by 9 bases; unmatched bases: 8. Germline V gene data show CDR1 as SGHTA and CDR2 as FQGNSA. This CDR3 is built from 13 residues. The DNA for the CDR3 is TGTGCCAGCAATGGACTAGCGGGTGCCGGGCAGTACTTC. As protein: CASNGLAGAGQYF.

This clonotype was recorded a few times. V is TRBV18 and J is TRBJ2-7; 7 bases align to TRBD1. V lost 1 base, J lost 2 bases, and 2 bases stayed unmatched. From germline, CDR1 is KGHSH and CDR2 LQKENI. The CDR3 is 14 amino acids. This chain's CDR3 is CASSPRGTAYEQYF. CDR3 in DNA: TGTGCCAGCTCACCACGGGGGACAGCCTACGAGCAGTACTTC.

The chain combines TRBV13 with TRBJ2-7, with D possibly called TRBD1 or TRBD2 (5 bases each). Germline V lookup: CDR1 PRHDT, CDR2 FYEKMQ (reference sequence). Trimming left V 4 bases short and J 2 bases short, with 15 bases between. The CDR3 has 15 amino acids. CDR3 sequence: CASSSRGDGAYEQYF. CDR3 bases: TGTGCCAGCAGCTCAAGAGGGGACGGAGCCTACGAGCAGTACTTC.